The rows below give T cell receptor beta chains drawn from one sample of a study of T cells expressing NK-cell markers. Using the 5' RACE reads, TCRdb records one entry per CDR3 protein without DNA. The sample yields about 550,000 distinct CDR3 sequences, of which the top ten take up roughly 3.5%. The sequencing input was blood T cells: a sorted CD56 or NKG2C T cell subset, CD4+ or CD8+ T cells, or bulk PBMC T cells (not recorded which). Receptors were obtained from a man younger than 35 in good health. CDR3s include the opening cysteine and the closing phenylalanine or tryptophan.

14,TRBV7-8,TRBJ2-3,CASSLLGQQGTQYF
15,TRBV4-2,TRBJ2-1,CASSQDLRGWNEQFF
13,TRBV12-3/TRBV12-4,TRBJ2-7,CASRSGTAYEQYF
18,TRBV5-5,TRBJ2-5,CASLGRRGRGLDQETQYF
16,TRBV7-2,TRBJ2-7,CASSLGSRTVSYEQYF
13,TRBV4-3,TRBJ2-3,CASSQDGTSKQYF
16,TRBV4-2,TRBJ2-1,CASSQGSASELGEQFF
15,TRBV12-3/TRBV12-4,TRBJ1-2,CASSPEGDTGYGYTF
15,TRBV5-1,TRBJ2-1,CASSLPTYNYNEQFF
12,TRBV20-1,TRBJ2-3,CSARGTDYTQYF
13,TRBV7-8,TRBJ1-2,CASSFATNYGYTF
15,TRBV12-3/TRBV12-4,TRBJ2-3,CASSLGRVSTDTQYF
16,TRBV6-2/TRBV6-3,TRBJ2-6,CASSRNSGSGANVLTF
13,TRBV20-1,TRBJ1-1,CSARDQVGTEAFF
14,TRBV27,TRBJ2-1,CASSPLGLANEQFF
16,TRBV13,TRBJ2-6,CASSFYRALGANVLTF
18,TRBV4-2,TRBJ2-7,CASSQESRGGSGFYEQYF
17,TRBV7-2,TRBJ2-5,CASSLNSVFVLEETQYF
14,TRBV12-3/TRBV12-4,TRBJ1-1,CASNKAPGNTEAFF
15,TRBV3-1,TRBJ2-3,CASSQVNRGPDTQYF
15,TRBV5-1,TRBJ2-1,CASSLEGGIMNEQFF
13,TRBV5-1,TRBJ2-2,CASSLHPEGELFF
15,TRBV9,TRBJ2-2,CASSAEGLNTGELFF
17,TRBV7-8,TRBJ2-3,CASSPITTETWRDTQYF
14,TRBV29-1,TRBJ2-4,CSVQQGPAKNIQYF
16,TRBV10-3,TRBJ2-2,CAISSGTSGNTGELFF
12,TRBV12-3/TRBV12-4,TRBJ2-1,CASSLGDLEQFF
15,TRBV6-1,TRBJ1-3,CASSAQGGRGNTIYF
11,TRBV12-3/TRBV12-4,TRBJ1-1,CASTDRRRAFF
18,TRBV6-5,TRBJ2-3,CASSYFSPDSGGADTQYF
15,TRBV9,TRBJ2-1,CASSVAQRVDHEQFF
13,TRBV7-2,TRBJ2-7,CASSLDFRAEQYF
16,TRBV28,TRBJ2-5,CASSSARLGTQETQYF
16,TRBV12-3/TRBV12-4,TRBJ2-2,CASRPTSGSWTGELFF
15,TRBV6-2/TRBV6-3,TRBJ2-7,CASSYSRTGETEQYF
16,TRBV27,TRBJ2-3,CASSQGLAAYTDTQYF
12,TRBV29-1,TRBJ2-1,CSAVAGVNEQFF
16,TRBV6-5,TRBJ2-3,CASSYGGQGFADTQYF
15,TRBV5-6,TRBJ2-3,CASRTPSGRADTQYF
13,TRBV2,TRBJ2-5,CASSGLLQETQYF
14,TRBV29-1,TRBJ2-5,CSVARLAGVETQYF
15,TRBV6-1,TRBJ2-7,CASSETGAAPYEQYF
14,TRBV5-1,TRBJ2-4,CASSFTVAKNIQYF